The next 28 T cell receptor beta chains were all read from a single sample in a study of T cells after yellow fever vaccination. In TCRdb, the 5' RACE reads were re-called with MiXCR into one record per CDR3 protein. The table lists around 340,000 distinct CDR3 sequences, about 12% of them singletons. The specimen was CD4+ T cells sorted from PBMCs, collected 15 days after the yellow fever booster vaccination. All receptors derive from a man between 18 and 35 years old who received the YFV17D yellow fever vaccine.

This clonotype has a count of ten or more. The CDR3 region has the DNA TGTGCCAGCAGCTTAGCGATGGGGGCGCGAGGCTACACCTTC. Translating it yields CASSLAMGARGYTF. The gene calls are TRBV7-2 and TRBJ1-2; D may be TRBD1 (6 bases). The V and J ends lost 0 bases and 8 bases respectively, with 13 bases between them. CDR1 and CDR2 from the germline V gene are SGHTA and FQGNSA. The CDR3 extends over 14 amino acids.

J is TRBJ2-6 and V is TRBV6-6; perhaps TRBD2 as D (5 bases). Germline loops: CDR1 MNHNY, CDR2 SVGAGI (reference sequence). Trimming cost V 0 bases and J 4 bases, with 16 bases left between them. CDR3 length: 18 amino acids. CDR3 in DNA: TGTGCCAGCAGTTACTCGAGGGTTGGATCGGGGGGGGCCAACGTCCTGACTTTC. Residues: CASSYSRVGSGGANVLTF.

This clonotype was recorded a few times. CDR3 coding DNA: TGCGCCAGCAGCCGCTCCCAGGGGGCCGGTGAGACCCAGTACTTC. Translated: CASSRSQGAGETQYF. The gene calls are TRBV4-3 and TRBJ2-5, with 8 bases lining up with TRBD1. The length of the CDR3 is 15 residues. With 4 bases clipped from V and 5 bases from J, the junction kept 9 bases outside the gene matches. Germline V gene sequence: CDR1 LGHNA, CDR2 YSLEER.

Only a few counts were recorded for this clonotype. CDR3 sequence reads: CASSLREGIAYEQYV. CDR3 in DNA: TGTGCCAGCAGCTTAAGGGAAGGAATAGCCTACGAGCAGTACGTC. The chain recombines TRBV7-8 with TRBJ2-7; D gene uncertain. Trimming took 2 bases from V and 2 from J, leaving 13 bases between them. The CDR3 consists of 15 residues. From germline, CDR1 is SGHVS and CDR2 FQNEAQ.

The chain is built from TRBV20-1 and TRBJ1-5; D uncertain. This CDR3 is built from 13 residues. V was pared by 0 bases and J by 9 bases, with 12 bases between. Germline values: CDR1 DFQATT, CDR2 SNEGSKA (reference sequence). The CDR3 DNA is TGCAGTGCTAGAGAAGATATTTACGGGCCCCAGCATTTT. This translates into CSAREDIYGPQHF.

For this clonotype: A read error is possible here, since a much larger clone lies one base away. The gene calls are TRBV11-2 and TRBJ2-5; D unclear. Germline lookup yields CDR1 SGHAT and CDR2 FQNNGV. This CDR3 is built from 12 residues. Between the trimmed V and J ends, which lost 0 bases and 7 bases, there was a span of 6 bases. As DNA, the CDR3 is TGTGCCAGCAGCTTAGATCGGGTGACCCAGTACTTC. This encodes CASSLDRVTQYF.

The chain carries TRBV7-2 and TRBJ1-1, with unresolved D. Trimming cost V 0 bases and J 6 bases, with 8 bases left between them. The CDR3 length is 13 residues. From germline, CDR1 is SGHTA and CDR2 FQGNSA. Here the CDR3 DNA reads TGTGCCAGCAGCTTAGCGAGAACAGCTGAAGCTTTCTTT. This codes for CASSLARTAEAFF.

This clonotype was observed at least ten times. The chain recombines TRBV29-1 with TRBJ2-3; D may correspond to TRBD1 or TRBD2 (5 bases each). There are 13 residues in the CDR3. The germline gives CDR1 SQVTM, CDR2 ANQGSEA. Trimming took off 5 bases at V and 3 bases at J, with 12 bases between the two ends. The CDR3 DNA follows: TGCAGCGTTACCGGGACGGATACAGATACGCAGTATTTT. Protein: CSVTGTDTDTQYF.

CDR3 in amino acids: CASSGGLGTVSWGTEAFF. The CDR3 DNA is TGCGCCAGCAGCGGTGGTCTCGGGACGGTATCGTGGGGCACTGAAGCTTTCTTT. This chain uses TRBV4-1 with TRBJ1-1; a weak D match, TRBD1 (5 bases). CDR1 is MGHRA and CDR2 is YSYEKL in the germline V gene. This CDR3 contains 18 residues. V lost 5 bases and J 4 bases, leaving 26 bases between the germline ends.

The chain employs TRBV5-1 and TRBJ2-3, with TRBD1 identical over 7 bases. The germline CDR1 and CDR2 sequences are SGHRS and YFSETQ. V lost 4 bases, J lost 3 bases, and 11 bases stayed unmatched. CDR3 length: 16 amino acids. Written as DNA, the CDR3 is TGCGCCAGCAGCCCAACCGCCGGGACAGCAACAGATACGCAGTATTTT. It codes for CASSPTAGTATDTQYF.

The V gene is TRBV7-2, the J gene TRBJ2-5; weak D call: TRBD2 (6 bases). With 5 bases removed from V and 5 bases from J, the gap between germline ends came to 15 bases. Germline assignment: CDR1 SGHTA and CDR2 FQGNSA. The CDR3 is 14 residues long. The CDR3 DNA reads TGTGCCAGCAGCGTTCAGGGCGGGATGGAGACCCAGTACTTC. Translating it yields CASSVQGGMETQYF. Full variable domain (rest looked up from reference TRBV7-2 and TRBJ2-5): GAGVSQSPSNKVTEKGKDVELRCDPISGHTALYWYRQSLGQGLEFLIYFQGNSAPDKSGLPSDRFSAERTGGSVSTLTIQRTQQEDSAVYLCASSVQGGMETQYFGPGTRLLVL.

The chain couples TRBV2 to TRBJ2-7, with 10 nucleotides matching TRBD1. In germline, CDR1 is SNHLY, CDR2 FYNNEI. V lost 3 bases to trimming and J lost 3 bases; unmatched junction nucleotides: 5. The CDR3 runs 15 residues. CDR3 amino acids: CASSDWDRGNYEQYF. In nucleotides, the CDR3 is TGTGCCAGCAGTGACTGGGACAGGGGAAACTACGAGCAGTACTTC.

This clonotype showed up just a few times. This rearrangement joins TRBV11-2 to TRBJ2-3, with D possibly TRBD2 on 7 matching bases. The CDR3 length is 14 residues. V lost 3 bases and J 6 bases, leaving 13 bases between the germline ends. Per the germline V gene, CDR1 is SGHAT and CDR2 is FQNNGV. The CDR3 coding sequence is TGTGCCAGCAGCTTTGGGGGGGGCCCGGATACGCAGTATTTT. Amino acid sequence: CASSFGGGPDTQYF.

The chain employs TRBV19 and TRBJ2-7; D is ambiguous. This CDR3 spans 14 amino acids. Trimming pared 5 bases from V and 3 bases from J, leaving 14 bases between. Germline loops: CDR1 LNHDA, CDR2 SQIVND (reference sequence). The DNA of the CDR3 is TGTGCCAGTAGTGCTCGCCCGGTGCACTACGAGCAGTACTTC. Translation: CASSARPVHYEQYF. Full variable domain (outside the CDR3, taken from reference TRBV19 and TRBJ2-7): DGGITQSPKYLFRKEGQNVTLSCEQNLNHDAMYWYRQDPGQGLRLIYYSQIVNDFQKGDIAEGYSVSREKKESFPLTVTSAQKNPTAFYLCASSARPVHYEQYFGPGTRLTVT.

This clonotype was observed at least ten times. This chain links TRBV20-1 with TRBJ2-3; D uncertain. Germline CDR1 DFQATT, CDR2 SNEGSKA (reference sequence). This CDR3 is 14 amino acids long. Deletions cut 5 bases from V and 4 bases from J, with 16 bases between. The CDR3 DNA reads as TGCAGTGCTGCCGATACCATTTATCCAGATACGCAGTATTTT. This gives the protein CSAADTIYPDTQYF.

This chain connects TRBV7-9 to TRBJ2-5; tentatively, D is TRBD2 (5 bases). The V gene lost 4 bases and the J gene lost 5 bases, with 11 bases spanning the gap. CDR3 size: 13 residues. CDR1 and CDR2 from the germline V gene are SEHNR and FQNEAQ (reference sequence). The CDR3 loop reads CASSYGVGETQYF. CDR3 in DNA: TGTGCCAGCAGCTACGGGGTCGGGGAGACCCAGTACTTC.

This clonotype has more than one count but fewer than ten. This chain connects TRBV23-1 to TRBJ2-2; no clear D gene. Being an ORF, TRBV23-1 has a function that is uncertain. V shed 4 bases and J shed 4 bases, with 25 bases lying between them. This CDR3 contains 19 residues. CDR3 sequence (DNA): TGCGCCAGCAGTCGCTTGCCCCTCCCGATGGGGATCTGCACCGGGGAGCTGTTTTTT. Its protein product is CASSRLPLPMGICTGELFF.

The rearrangement links TRBV20-1 to TRBJ2-7; D is possibly TRBD1 (5 bases). This CDR3 is built from 14 residues. V lost 6 bases, J lost 4 bases, and 19 bases lay in between. Germline CDR1 and CDR2: DFQATT and SNEGSKA (reference sequence). CDR3 DNA sequence: TGCAGTGCCAGACAGACCAATATCGGGTACGAGCAGTACTTC. Encoded protein: CSARQTNIGYEQYF.

The J gene is TRBJ1-2, the V gene TRBV9; 10 nucleotides match TRBD1. Germline V gene sequence: CDR1 SGDLS, CDR2 YYNGEE. This CDR3 is 15 amino acids long. Trimming at V came to 4 bases and at J to 6 bases, leaving 9 bases not matched to a gene. This CDR3 is CASSFRTGGPNGYTF. CDR3 in DNA: TGTGCCAGCAGCTTTCGGACAGGGGGACCGAATGGCTACACCTTC. Full variable domain (outside the CDR3, taken from reference TRBV9 and TRBJ1-2): DSGVTQTPKHLITATGQRVTLRCSPRSGDLSVYWYQQSLDQGLQFLIQYYNGEERAKGNILERFSAQQFPDLHSELNLSSLELGDSALYFCASSFRTGGPNGYTFGSGTRLTVV.

This chain links TRBV12-3 or TRBV12-4 with TRBJ2-7; a weak D match, TRBD2 (5 bases). Trimming stripped 8 bases from V and 7 bases from J, with 12 bases between. The CDR3 is made up of 11 amino acids. The CDR3 DNA reads as TGTGCCAGCGGACTGCTGGGGGAGCAGTACTTC. This gives the protein CASGLLGEQYF.

The gene calls are TRBV24-1 and TRBJ1-5; D is possibly TRBD1 (5 bases). V lost 9 bases and J 0 bases, leaving 11 bases between the germline ends. Looked up from germline, CDR1 is KGHDR and CDR2 is SFDVKD. CDR3 size: 14 residues. The CDR3 loop reads CATGAEYSNQPQHF. CDR3 nucleotides: TGTGCCACCGGGGCAGAATATAGCAATCAGCCCCAGCATTTT.

This clonotype has only a few counts. The rearrangement uses TRBV15 and TRBJ2-5; D possibly corresponds to TRBD2 (6 bases). The CDR3 is 17 residues long. CDR1 is LNHNV, CDR2 YYDKDF, per germline (reference sequence). Trimming took 0 bases from V and 1 from J, leaving 15 bases between them. The chain's CDR3 is CATSRESLAASQETQYF. CDR3 nucleotides: TGTGCCACCAGCAGAGAATCGTTAGCGGCCTCCCAAGAGACCCAGTACTTC. Full variable domain (rest looked up from reference TRBV15 and TRBJ2-5): DAMVIQNPRYQVTQFGKPVTLSCSQTLNHNVMYWYQQKSSQAPKLLFHYYDKDFNNEADTPDNFQSRRPNTSFCFLDIRSPGLGDTAMYLCATSRESLAASQETQYFGPGTRLLVL.

The table lists this clonotype with a few counts. V gene TRBV4-3 combines with J gene TRBJ1-1; tentatively, D is TRBD1 (6 bases). Germline V gives CDR1 LGHNA, CDR2 YSLEER. The CDR3 extends over 13 amino acids. Trimming took off 0 bases at V and 8 bases at J, with 10 bases between the two ends. The chain's CDR3 is CASSQDLGGEAFF. CDR3 coding DNA: TGCGCCAGCAGCCAAGATCTAGGGGGAGAAGCTTTCTTT.

This clonotype was observed a few times. This chain links TRBV20-1 with TRBJ2-1, with 7 nucleotides matching TRBD1. The germline V gene has CDR1 DFQATT and CDR2 SNEGSKA (reference sequence). V was pared by 0 bases and J by 5 bases, with 7 bases of the junction left unmatched. The CDR3 totals 15 residues. For the CDR3, the DNA is TGCAGTGCTAGAGAAGTCACTCAGGGGGACAATGAGCAGTTCTTC. Translation gives CSAREVTQGDNEQFF.

This clonotype was detected a few times. This chain joins TRBV4-1 and TRBJ2-2; 7 positions agree with TRBD1. CDR1 and CDR2 from the germline V gene are MGHRA and YSYEKL. CDR3 length: 16 amino acids. V lost 1 base to trimming and J lost 4 bases; unmatched junction nucleotides: 6. The CDR3 region has the DNA TGCGCCAGCAGCCAAGTCCCCAGGGGGAGCACCGGGGAGCTGTTTTTT. Residues: CASSQVPRGSTGELFF.

The chain carries TRBV5-1 and TRBJ2-2; D unclear. With 4 bases removed from V and 3 bases from J, the gap between germline ends came to 13 bases. The CDR3 is 15 amino acids. CDR1 and CDR2 (germline): SGHRS, YFSETQ. CDR3 in DNA: TGCGCCAGCAGCCCAGGTCCCGGGTACACCGGGGAGCTGTTTTTT. Translated: CASSPGPGYTGELFF.

This clonotype was counted a few times. Relative to the germline gene, one junction end is altered; a read error may explain this. The rearrangement links TRBV14 to TRBJ1-1; D gene ambiguous. The V gene's germline CDR1 is SGHDN and CDR2 FVKESK. The CDR3 is 12 amino acids. As DNA, the CDR3 is TGTGCCAGCAGCCCCGTATTTATCAGGCTGGTCTTT. Translated: CASSPVFIRLVF. Variable domain in full (rest from reference TRBV14 and TRBJ1-1): EAGVTQFPSHSVIEKGQTVTLRCDPISGHDNLYWYRRVMGKEIKFLLHFVKESKQDESGMPNNRFLAERTGGTYSTLKVQPAELEDSGVYFCASSPVFIRLVFGQGTRLTVV.

The chain uses TRBV7-7 and TRBJ2-7; TRBD1 aligns across 11 bases. Germline V lookup: CDR1 SSHAT, CDR2 FNYEAQ (reference sequence). Unmatched junction bases numbered 10, after V lost 1 base and J lost 5 bases. This CDR3 comprises 17 residues. In DNA form, the CDR3 reads TGTGCCAGCAGCTTAGAGGGGACAGGGGGTATAGGGAACGAGCAGTACTTC. Protein: CASSLEGTGGIGNEQYF.